This T cell receptor beta chain derives from a study of blood T cell repertoires in COVID-19. Across the whole study: The analysed material was cDNA or gDNA that came from T cells, B-cell-depleted T cells, or PBMCs.

V lost 7 bases, J lost 6 bases, and 6 bases stayed unmatched. In germline, CDR1 is LNHDA, CDR2 SQIVND (reference sequence). This CDR3 region has 13 residues. This clone came up many times. Using immunoSEQ multiplex PCR, the repertoire was profiled, and TCRdb retains in-frame clones only, with some absent. Among roughly 150,000 clones listed, around 91% were seen once. The gene calls are TRBV19 and TRBJ1-5; TRBD1 agrees at 7 bases. This TCR was recovered from a woman aged 55-70 years with active COVID-19. Sequencing was carried out using peripheral blood. The CDR3 loop reads CASNVGGLQPQHF. In DNA form, the CDR3 reads TGTGCCAGTAACGTAGGGGGCCTTCAGCCCCAGCATTTT. Drawing the rest from reference TRBV19 and TRBJ1-5, the complete variable domain is DGGITQSPKYLFRKEGQNVTLSCEQNLNHDAMYWYRQDPGQGLRLIYYSQIVNDFQKGDIAEGYSVSREKKESFPLTVTSAQKNPTAFYLCASNVGGLQPQHFGDGTRLSIL.